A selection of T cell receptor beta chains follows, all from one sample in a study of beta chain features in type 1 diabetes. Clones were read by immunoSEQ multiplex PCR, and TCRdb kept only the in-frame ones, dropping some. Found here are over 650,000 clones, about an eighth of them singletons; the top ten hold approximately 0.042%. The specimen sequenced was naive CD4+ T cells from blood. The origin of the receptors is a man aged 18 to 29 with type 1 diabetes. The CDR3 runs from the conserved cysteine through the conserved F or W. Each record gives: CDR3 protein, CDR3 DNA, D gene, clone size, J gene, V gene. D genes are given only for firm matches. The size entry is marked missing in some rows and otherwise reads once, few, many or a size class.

CASSVEGQPIYNEQFF TGTGCCAGCAGCGTAGAAGGGCAGCCAATTTACAATGAGCAGTTCTTC NA few TRBJ2-1 TRBV9
CASSRGQGSSGANVLTF TGTGCCAGCAGTAGGGGACAGGGGAGCTCTGGGGCCAACGTCCTGACTTTC TRBD1 few TRBJ2-6 TRBV2
CASSPGISYEQYF TGTGCCAGCAGTCCAGGGATTTCCTACGAGCAGTACTTC NA few TRBJ2-7 TRBV6-5
CAWSVPETETPTNEKLFF TGTGCCTGGAGTGTACCGGAGACAGAAACCCCAACTAATGAAAAACTGTTTTTT NA NA TRBJ1-4 TRBV30
CATSRGVAREQYF TGTGCCACCAGCAGAGGGGTAGCGAGAGAGCAGTACTTC NA few TRBJ2-7 TRBV15
CALDLGTVMNSPLHF TGTGCCTTGGACCTCGGGACAGTAATGAATTCACCCCTCCACTTT TRBD1 NA TRBJ1-6 TRBV30
CASRGLPTNEQFF TGTGCCAGCAGGGGGCTTCCTACCAATGAGCAGTTCTTC NA NA TRBJ2-1 TRBV6-1
CASSQEGERGGLVF TGTGCCAGCAGCCAAGAAGGCGAGCGGGGGGGCTTAGTCTTC TRBD2 NA TRBJ2-1 TRBV4-2
CASSGSYEQYF TGCGCCAGCAGCGGATCCTACGAGCAGTACTTC NA NA TRBJ2-7 TRBV5-1
CASSSTLRVNTEAFF TGTGCCAGCAGCTCAACCCTACGGGTGAACACTGAAGCTTTCTTT NA few TRBJ1-1 TRBV7-2
CSVGLPNQPQHF TGCAGCGTGGGACTCCCAAATCAGCCCCAGCATTTT NA few TRBJ1-5 TRBV29-1
CASRSGTHPLLGYTF TGTGCCAGCAGGTCCGGGACTCACCCGCTTCTAGGCTACACCTTC NA few TRBJ1-2 TRBV5-8
CASSGLPGQAFEAFF TGTGCCAGTAGTGGGTTACCGGGACAGGCCTTTGAAGCTTTCTTT TRBD1 few TRBJ1-1 TRBV19
CASSQDGLRTDTQYF TGTGCCAGCAGCCAAGATGGGCTACGCACAGATACGCAGTATTTT NA NA TRBJ2-3 TRBV14
CAFTEGPNTEAFF TGTGCCTTTACAGAGGGGCCGAACACTGAAGCTTTCTTT NA few TRBJ1-1 TRBV30
CASSARTAYGYTF TGTGCCAGTAGTGCGAGGACAGCCTATGGCTACACCTTC NA few TRBJ1-2 TRBV19
CASTLSTYGYTF TGTGCCAGCACTCTTTCAACCTATGGCTACACCTTC NA NA TRBJ1-2 TRBV5-6
CSARAAYEQYF TGCAGTGCTAGGGCGGCTTACGAGCAGTACTTC NA NA TRBJ2-7 TRBV20-1
CASSQDTLNTEAFF TGCGCCAGCAGCCAGGATACTCTGAACACTGAAGCTTTCTTT NA NA TRBJ1-1 TRBV5-1
CASSLASSSYEQYF TGTGCCAGCAGTTTGGCCAGTAGCTCCTACGAGCAGTACTTC NA NA TRBJ2-7 TRBV27
CASSPTGVFNQPQHF TGTGCCAGCAGCCCAACAGGGGTTTTCAATCAGCCCCAGCATTTT TRBD1 few TRBJ1-5 TRBV6-1
CASSEQGDGQPQHF TGTGCCAGCAGCGAACAGGGTGATGGGCAGCCCCAGCATTTT NA few TRBJ1-5 TRBV5-4
CASSPGGETQYF TGTGCCAGCTCACCTGGAGGAGAGACCCAGTACTTC NA NA TRBJ2-5 TRBV18
CASSRGLLATDTQYF TGTGCCAGCAGCAGAGGTCTTCTAGCCACAGATACGCAGTATTTT NA few TRBJ2-3 TRBV6-5
CASSQTSSGRKARTEAFF TGCGCCAGCAGCCAGACGAGCTCGGGAAGGAAAGCGCGGACTGAAGCTTTCTTT NA NA TRBJ1-1 TRBV4-3
CASTPRGGGHSGNTIYF TGTGCCAGCACCCCTCGAGGCGGCGGACACTCTGGAAACACCATATATTTT NA few TRBJ1-3 TRBV13
CAARLTSTDTQYF TGTGCCGCTAGACTAACCAGCACAGATACGCAGTATTTT NA NA TRBJ2-3 TRBV25-1
CARIPGTGIYEQYF TGTGCCAGAATCCCCGGGACAGGGATCTACGAGCAGTACTTC NA NA TRBJ2-7 TRBV21-1
CASSVDVGNSPLHF TGTGCCAGCAGCGTAGATGTCGGTAATTCACCCCTCCACTTT NA once TRBJ1-6 TRBV9
CASSTDGGGTEAFF TGTGCCAGCAGTACTGATGGGGGGGGCACTGAAGCTTTCTTT NA NA TRBJ1-1 TRBV27
CASSLELRYTDTQYF TGTGCCAGCAGCTTAGAGCTACGATACACAGATACGCAGTATTTT NA few TRBJ2-3 TRBV11-2
CASSASGQENTEAFF TGTGCCAGCAGCGCCTCCGGACAGGAGAACACTGAAGCTTTCTTT TRBD1 few TRBJ1-1 TRBV7-2
CASSPGRGKYEQYF TGTGCCAGCTCACCGGGTAGGGGGAAGTACGAGCAGTACTTC NA NA TRBJ2-7 TRBV18
CASSRRNTEAFF TGTGCCAGCAGTCGGCGGAACACTGAAGCTTTCTTT NA NA TRBJ1-1 TRBV6-5
CASSLDGGTYEQYF TGTGCCAGCAGTTTGGATGGAGGTACCTACGAGCAGTACTTC NA few TRBJ2-7 TRBV7-2
CASSKDRGNSPLHF TGTGCCAGCAGCAAAGACAGGGGTAATTCACCCCTCCACTTT NA few TRBJ1-6 TRBV21-1
CAWSAYPVQPQHF TGTGCCTGGAGTGCCTACCCGGTTCAGCCCCAGCATTTT NA few TRBJ1-5 TRBV30